The present TCR beta chain was sequenced within a study of cytomegalovirus exposure and HLA in healthy donors. Study-level background: Early release data held 85 million or so unique TCRs from HLA-typed donors. The study's findings and limits: Presence/absence analyses assumed roughly uniform sequencing depth across donors, which may not hold. A prior analysis recorded that most TCR beta V segments were productive about 90% or about 30% of the time. Later on, an analysis tied 15,000 to 20,000 TCR beta sequences to HLA alleles at 0.05 false discovery rate.

About this clone itself: The antigen remains unidentified.

PCR amplification relied on 60 Vbeta primers (plus 13 Jbeta primers). The method was immunoSEQ multiplex PCR; TCRdb's version includes in-frame clones alone and lacks a portion of them. This sample has 60,000 to 75,000 clones; 75% to 90% occur once, and the top ten carry about 12%. V was pared by 0 bases and J by 6 bases, with 19 bases between. This CDR3 is built from 17 residues. Germline V lookup: CDR1 SGHRS, CDR2 YFSETQ. The sequenced sample consisted of PBMCs. V gene TRBV5-1 combines with J gene TRBJ2-1; D is uncertain. The origin of this receptor is a woman aged 25-40 years in good health and CMV-seropositive. The CDR3 region has the DNA TGCGCCAGCAGCTTGGATGTGTCGACGGGTATACGCAATGAGCAGTTCTTC. Translation gives CASSLDVSTGIRNEQFF.